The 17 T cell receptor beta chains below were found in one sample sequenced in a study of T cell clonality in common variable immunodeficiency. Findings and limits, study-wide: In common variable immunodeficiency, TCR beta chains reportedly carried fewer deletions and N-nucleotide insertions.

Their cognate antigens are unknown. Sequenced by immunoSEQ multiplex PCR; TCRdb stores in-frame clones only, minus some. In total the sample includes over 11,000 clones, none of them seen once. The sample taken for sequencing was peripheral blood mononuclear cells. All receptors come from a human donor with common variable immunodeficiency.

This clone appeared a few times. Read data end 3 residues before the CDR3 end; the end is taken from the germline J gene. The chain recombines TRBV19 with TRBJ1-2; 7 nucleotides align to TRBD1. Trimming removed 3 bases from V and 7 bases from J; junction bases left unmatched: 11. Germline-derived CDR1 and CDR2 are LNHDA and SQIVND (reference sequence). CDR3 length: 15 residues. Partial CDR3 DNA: TGTGCCAGTAGTATCCGGGACAGACCCTCCTCTGGC. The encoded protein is CASSIRDRPSSG. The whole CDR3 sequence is CASSIRDRPSSGYTF.

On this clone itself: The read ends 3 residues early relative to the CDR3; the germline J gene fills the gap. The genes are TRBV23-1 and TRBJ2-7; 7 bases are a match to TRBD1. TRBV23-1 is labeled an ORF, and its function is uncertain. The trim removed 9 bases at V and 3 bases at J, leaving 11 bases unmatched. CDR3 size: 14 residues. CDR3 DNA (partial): TGCGCCAGTGACGCCGGGACAGACAACTACGAG. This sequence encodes CASDAGTDNYE. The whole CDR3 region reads CASDAGTDNYEQYF.

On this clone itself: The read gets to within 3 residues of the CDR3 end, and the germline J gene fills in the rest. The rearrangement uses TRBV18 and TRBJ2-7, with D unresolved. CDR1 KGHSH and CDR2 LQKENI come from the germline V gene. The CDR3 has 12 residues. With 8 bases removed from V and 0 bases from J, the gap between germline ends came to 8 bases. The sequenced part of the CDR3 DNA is TGTGCCAGCACTACTGGCTCCTACGAG. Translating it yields CASTTGSYE. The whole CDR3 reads CASTTGSYEQYF.

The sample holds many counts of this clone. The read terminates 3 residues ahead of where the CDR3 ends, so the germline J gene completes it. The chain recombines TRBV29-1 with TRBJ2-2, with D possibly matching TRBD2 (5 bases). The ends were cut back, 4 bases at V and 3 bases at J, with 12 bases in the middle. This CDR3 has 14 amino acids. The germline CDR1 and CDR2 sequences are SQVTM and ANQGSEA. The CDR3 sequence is CSVAGGSHTGELFF. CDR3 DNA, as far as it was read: TGCAGCGTTGCCGGAGGTAGCCACACCGGGGAG.

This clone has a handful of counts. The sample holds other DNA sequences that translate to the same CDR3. The sequenced CDR3 bases are TGTGCCAGCAGCCTGGGACAGGGAGGGAATGAG. This translates into CASSLGQGGNE. The CDR3 as a whole reads CASSLGQGGNEQFF. V and J are TRBV7-2 and TRBJ2-1, with TRBD1 matching over 9 bases. The read halts 3 residues ahead of the CDR3 end, with the missing end drawn from the germline J gene. The germline gives CDR1 SGHTA, CDR2 FQGNSA. V lost 5 bases and J lost 7; bases outside the gene matches: 6. The CDR3 has 14 residues.

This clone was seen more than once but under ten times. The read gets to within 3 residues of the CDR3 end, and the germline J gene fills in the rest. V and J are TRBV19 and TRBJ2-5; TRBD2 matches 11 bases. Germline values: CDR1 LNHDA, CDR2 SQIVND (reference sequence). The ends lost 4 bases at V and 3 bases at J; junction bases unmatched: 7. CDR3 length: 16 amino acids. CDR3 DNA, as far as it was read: TGTGCCAGTAGTAGATTCCAGACTAGCGGGGAAGAGACC. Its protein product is CASSRFQTSGEET. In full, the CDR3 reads CASSRFQTSGEETQYF.

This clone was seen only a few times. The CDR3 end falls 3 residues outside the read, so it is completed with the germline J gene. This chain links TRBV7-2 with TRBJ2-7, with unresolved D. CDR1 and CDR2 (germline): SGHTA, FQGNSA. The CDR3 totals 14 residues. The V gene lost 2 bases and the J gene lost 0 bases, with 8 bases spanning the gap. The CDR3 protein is CASSLRARSYEQYF. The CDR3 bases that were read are TGTGCCAGCAGCTTAAGGGCCCGCTCCTACGAG.

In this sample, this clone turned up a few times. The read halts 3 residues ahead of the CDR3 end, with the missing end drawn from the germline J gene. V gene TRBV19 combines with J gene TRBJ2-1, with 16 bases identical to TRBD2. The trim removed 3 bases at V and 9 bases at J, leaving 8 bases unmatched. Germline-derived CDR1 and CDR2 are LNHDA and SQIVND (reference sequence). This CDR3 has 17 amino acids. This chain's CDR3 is CASSIPGTSGGASEQFF. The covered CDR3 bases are TGTGCCAGTAGTATCCCCGGGACTAGCGGGGGGGCGAGTGAG.

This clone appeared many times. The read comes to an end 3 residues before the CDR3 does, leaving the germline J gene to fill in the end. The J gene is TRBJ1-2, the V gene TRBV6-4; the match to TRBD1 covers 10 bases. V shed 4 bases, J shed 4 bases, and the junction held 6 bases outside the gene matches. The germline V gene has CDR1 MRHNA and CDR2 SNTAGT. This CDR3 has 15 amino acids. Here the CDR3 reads CASSANGQGGYGYTF. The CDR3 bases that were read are TGTGCCAGCAGTGCGAACGGACAGGGGGGCTATGGC.

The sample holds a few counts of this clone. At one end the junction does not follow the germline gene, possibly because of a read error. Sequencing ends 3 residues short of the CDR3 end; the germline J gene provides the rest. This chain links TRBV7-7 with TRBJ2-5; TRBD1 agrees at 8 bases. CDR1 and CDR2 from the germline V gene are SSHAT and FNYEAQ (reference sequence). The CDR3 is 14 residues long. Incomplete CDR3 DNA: TGTGCTAGCAGCTTTGTGGGACAGGAAGAGACC. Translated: CASSFVGQEET. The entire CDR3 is CASSFVGQEETQYF.

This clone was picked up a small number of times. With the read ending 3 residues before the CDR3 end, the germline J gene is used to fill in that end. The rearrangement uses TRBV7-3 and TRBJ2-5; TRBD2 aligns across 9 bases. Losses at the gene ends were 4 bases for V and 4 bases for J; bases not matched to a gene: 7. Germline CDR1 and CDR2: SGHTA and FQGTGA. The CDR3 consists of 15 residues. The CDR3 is CASSSRGGAGETQYF. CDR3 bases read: TGTGCCAGCAGCTCCCGCGGGGGGGCCGGAGAGACC. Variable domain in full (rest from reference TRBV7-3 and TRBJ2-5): GAGVSQTPSNKVTEKGKYVELRCDPISGHTALYWYRQSLGQGPEFLIYFQGTGAADDSGLPNDRFFAVRPEGSVSTLKIQRTERGDSAVYLCASSSRGGAGETQYFGPGTRLLVL.

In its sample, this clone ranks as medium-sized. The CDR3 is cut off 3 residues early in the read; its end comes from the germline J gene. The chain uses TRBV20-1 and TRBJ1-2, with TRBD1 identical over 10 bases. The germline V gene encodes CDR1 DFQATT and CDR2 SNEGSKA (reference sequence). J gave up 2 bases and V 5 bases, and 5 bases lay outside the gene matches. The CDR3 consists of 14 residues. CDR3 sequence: CSALGTGDNYGYTF. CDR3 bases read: TGCAGTGCTCTTGGGACAGGGGACAACTATGGC.

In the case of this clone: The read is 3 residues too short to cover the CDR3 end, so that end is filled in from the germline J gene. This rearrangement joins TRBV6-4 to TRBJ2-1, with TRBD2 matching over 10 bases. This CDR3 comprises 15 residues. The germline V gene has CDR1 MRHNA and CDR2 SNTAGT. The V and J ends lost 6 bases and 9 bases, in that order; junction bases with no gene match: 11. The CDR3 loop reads CASSLIAGGAFEQFF. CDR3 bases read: TGTGCCAGCAGCCTCATAGCGGGGGGAGCTTTTGAG.

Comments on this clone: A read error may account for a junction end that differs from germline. The sequenced part of the CDR3 DNA is TGTGCTAGCAGCCTAGGAGCAGGCCAAGAGACC. Amino acid sequence: CASSLGAGQET. The full CDR3 is CASSLGAGQETQYF. The J gene is TRBJ2-5, the V gene TRBV7-7, with D unclear. Read data end 3 residues before the CDR3 end; the end is taken from the germline J gene. Germline V gene lookup returns CDR1 SSHAT and CDR2 FNYEAQ (reference sequence). This CDR3 comprises 14 residues.

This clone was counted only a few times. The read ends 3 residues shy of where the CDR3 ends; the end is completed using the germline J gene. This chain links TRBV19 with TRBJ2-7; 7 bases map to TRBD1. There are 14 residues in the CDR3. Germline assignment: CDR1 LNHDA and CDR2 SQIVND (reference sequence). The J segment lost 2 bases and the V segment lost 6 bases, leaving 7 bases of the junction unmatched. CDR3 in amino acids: CASSPRGGPYEQYF. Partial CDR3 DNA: TGTGCCAGTAGCCCGAGAGGGGGCCCCTACGAG. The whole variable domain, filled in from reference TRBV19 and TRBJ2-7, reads DGGITQSPKYLFRKEGQNVTLSCEQNLNHDAMYWYRQDPGQGLRLIYYSQIVNDFQKGDIAEGYSVSREKKESFPLTVTSAQKNPTAFYLCASSPRGGPYEQYFGPGTRLTVT.

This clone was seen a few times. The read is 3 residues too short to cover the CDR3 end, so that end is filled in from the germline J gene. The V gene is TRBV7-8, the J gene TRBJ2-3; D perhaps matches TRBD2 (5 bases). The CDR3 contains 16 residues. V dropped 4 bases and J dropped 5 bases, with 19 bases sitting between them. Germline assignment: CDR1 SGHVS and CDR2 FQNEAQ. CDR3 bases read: TGTGCCAGCAGCTCCTTAGGAGCGGCCTCAATAGATACG. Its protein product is CASSSLGAASIDT. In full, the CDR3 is CASSSLGAASIDTQYF.

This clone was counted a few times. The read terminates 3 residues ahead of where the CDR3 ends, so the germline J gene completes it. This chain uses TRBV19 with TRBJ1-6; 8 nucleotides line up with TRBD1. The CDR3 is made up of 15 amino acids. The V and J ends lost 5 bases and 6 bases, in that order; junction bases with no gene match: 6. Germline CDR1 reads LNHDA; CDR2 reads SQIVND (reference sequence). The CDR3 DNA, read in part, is TGTGCCAGTAGTCCCGCAGGGGGCCGTAATTCACCC. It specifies CASSPAGGRNSP. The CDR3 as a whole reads CASSPAGGRNSPLHF. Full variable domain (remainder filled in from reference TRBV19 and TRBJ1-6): DGGITQSPKYLFRKEGQNVTLSCEQNLNHDAMYWYRQDPGQGLRLIYYSQIVNDFQKGDIAEGYSVSREKKESFPLTVTSAQKNPTAFYLCASSPAGGRNSPLHFGNGTRLTVT.